This note documents a single TCR beta chain sequence. From the germline J gene comes the end of the CDR3, since the read stops 3 residues before it. V lost 3 bases and J 4 bases, leaving 4 bases between the germline ends. CDR3 length equals 11 residues. Germline CDR1 SNHLY, CDR2 FYNNEI. Repertoires were generated with immunoSEQ multiplex PCR, while TCRdb's copy carries only in-frame clones and drops some. Its table lists roughly 32,000 clones. This sample stems from a study of Tregs in tolerant kidney transplant recipients. The chain carries TRBV2 and TRBJ2-7; unclear D gene. The receptor comes from a human donor who received a combined kidney and bone marrow transplant. The material sequenced was CD8+ T cells from blood, taken before the transplant. The CDR3 is CASSDGYEQYF. CDR3 DNA, as far as it was read: TGTGCCAGCAGTGACGGGTACGAG.